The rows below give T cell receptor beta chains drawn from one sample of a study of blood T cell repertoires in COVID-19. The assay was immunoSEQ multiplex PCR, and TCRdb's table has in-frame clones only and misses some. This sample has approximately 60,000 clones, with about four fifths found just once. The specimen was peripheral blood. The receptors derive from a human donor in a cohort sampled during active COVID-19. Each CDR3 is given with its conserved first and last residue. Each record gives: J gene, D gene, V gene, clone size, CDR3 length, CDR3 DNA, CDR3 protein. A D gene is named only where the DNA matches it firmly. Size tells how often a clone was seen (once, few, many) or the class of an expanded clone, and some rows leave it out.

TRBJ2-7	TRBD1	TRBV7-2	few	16	TGTGCCAGCAGCCGTACAGGACAGGGGGCCACCTACGAGCAGTACTTC	CASSRTGQGATYEQYF
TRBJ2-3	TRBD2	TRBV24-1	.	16	TGTGCCACCAGTGACCCAACTAGCGGGGGAGGGGATACGCAGTATTTT	CATSDPTSGGGDTQYF
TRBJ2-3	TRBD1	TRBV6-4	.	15	TGTGCCAGCAGCTCGACAGGGGGCGGCACAGATACGCAGTATTTT	CASSSTGGGTDTQYF
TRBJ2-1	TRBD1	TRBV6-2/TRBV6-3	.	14	TGTGCCAGCAGCCATAGGACAGGGTGGGATGAGCAGTTCTTC	CASSHRTGWDEQFF
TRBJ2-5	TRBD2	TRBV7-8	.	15	TGTGCCAGCAGCCGTCGGACTAGCGGACAAGAGACCCAGTACTTC	CASSRRTSGQETQYF
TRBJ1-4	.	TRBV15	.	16	TGTGCCACCAGCAGCCTTTTAGGGAGGGTTGAGGAAAAACTGTTTTTT	CATSSLLGRVEEKLFF
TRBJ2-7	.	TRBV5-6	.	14	TGTGCCAGCAGCGGGCCGGGACACTCATACGAGCAGTACTTC	CASSGPGHSYEQYF
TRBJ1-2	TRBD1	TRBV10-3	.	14	TGTGCCACTGGCCGGGGACAGGGGACGGATGGCTACACCTTC	CATGRGQGTDGYTF
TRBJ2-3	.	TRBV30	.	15	TGTGCCTGGCACCCAGATATGGGGCTGGCAGATACGCAGTATTTT	CAWHPDMGLADTQYF
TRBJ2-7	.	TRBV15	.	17	TGTGCCACCAGCAGAGATCCCCCGGGGATGCAATTTTACGAGCAGTACTTC	CATSRDPPGMQFYEQYF
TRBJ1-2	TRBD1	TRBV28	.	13	TGTGCCAGCAGGGGGGACAGCTCCAATGGCTACACCTTC	CASRGDSSNGYTF
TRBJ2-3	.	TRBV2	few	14	TGTGCCAGCAGTGAGTTGGAGGCAGGTGATACGCAGTATTTT	CASSELEAGDTQYF
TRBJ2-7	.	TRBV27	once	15	TGTGCCAGCAGTACCAATTGGCCCACCTCCTACGAGCAGTACTTC	CASSTNWPTSYEQYF
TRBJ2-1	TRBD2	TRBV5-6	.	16	TGTGCCAGCAGCCTGACTAGCGGGGTCGGGGGAAATGAGCAGTTCTTC	CASSLTSGVGGNEQFF